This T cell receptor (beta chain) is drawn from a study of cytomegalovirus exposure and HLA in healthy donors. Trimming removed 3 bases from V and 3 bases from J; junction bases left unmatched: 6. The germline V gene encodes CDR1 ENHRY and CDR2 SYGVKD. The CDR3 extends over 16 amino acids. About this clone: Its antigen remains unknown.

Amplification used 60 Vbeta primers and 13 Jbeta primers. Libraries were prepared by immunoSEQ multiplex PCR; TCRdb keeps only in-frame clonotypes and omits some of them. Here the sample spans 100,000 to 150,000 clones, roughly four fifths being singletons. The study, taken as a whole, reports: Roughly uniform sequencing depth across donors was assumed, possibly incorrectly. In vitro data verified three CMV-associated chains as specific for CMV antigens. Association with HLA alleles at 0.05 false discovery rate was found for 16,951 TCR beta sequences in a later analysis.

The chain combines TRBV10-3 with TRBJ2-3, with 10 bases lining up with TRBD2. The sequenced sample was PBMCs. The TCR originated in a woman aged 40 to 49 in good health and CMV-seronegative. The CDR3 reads CAISEVSSGSTDTQYF. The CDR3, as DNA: TGTGCCATCAGTGAAGTGTCTAGCGGGAGTACAGATACGCAGTATTTT.